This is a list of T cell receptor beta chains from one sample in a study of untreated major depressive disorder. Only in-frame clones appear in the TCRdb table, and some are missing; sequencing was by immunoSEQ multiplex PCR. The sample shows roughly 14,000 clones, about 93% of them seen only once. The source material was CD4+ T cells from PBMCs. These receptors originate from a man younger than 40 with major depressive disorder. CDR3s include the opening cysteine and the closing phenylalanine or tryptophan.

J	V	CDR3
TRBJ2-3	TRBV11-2	CASSLGRQGGSDTQYF
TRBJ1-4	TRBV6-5	CASSYTGAGDEKLFF
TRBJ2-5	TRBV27	CASSLLGEETQYF
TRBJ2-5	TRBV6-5	CASRTRGTQYF
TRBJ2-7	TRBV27	CASSLRVTGGIGSYEQYF
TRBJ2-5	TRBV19	CASSYRGETQYF
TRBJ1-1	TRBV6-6	CASSSVQGTRNTEAFF
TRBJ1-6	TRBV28	CASSVGGWSPLHF
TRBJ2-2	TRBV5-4	CASSKRGTGELFF
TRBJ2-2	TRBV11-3	CASSLDSATTGELFF
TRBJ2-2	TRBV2	CASSARQPTGELFF